These 29 T cell receptor beta chains originate from one sample sequenced in a study of blood T cell repertoires in COVID-19. Libraries were prepared by immunoSEQ multiplex PCR; TCRdb keeps only in-frame clonotypes and omits some of them. The table has 70,000 or so clones, 79% seen once; the top ten hold roughly 44%. The sequenced sample was peripheral blood. The receptors originated from a human donor in a cohort sampled during active COVID-19.

The chain links TRBV16 to TRBJ2-3; 7 bases are shared with TRBD2. Germline assignment: CDR1 KGHSY and CDR2 FQNENV. V dropped 11 bases and J dropped 2; count of bases not matched to a gene: 10. The CDR3 is 14 amino acids. The DNA of the CDR3 is TGTGCCTCCCGAGCGGGGCCCGCCACAGATACGCAGTATTTT. Residues: CASRAGPATDTQYF.

The V gene is TRBV7-2, the J gene TRBJ2-7; 7 bases are shared with TRBD2. V lost 0 bases and J lost 3; bases outside the gene matches: 5. Germline-derived CDR1 and CDR2 are SGHTA and FQGNSA. The CDR3 length is 15 residues. The CDR3 bases are TGTGCCAGCAGCTTAGCGGCTAGCGGCGGCTACGAGCAGTACTTC. It specifies CASSLAASGGYEQYF.

The DNA of the CDR3 is TGTGCCAGCAGCCTAGGGACAGCGAACACCGGGGAGCTGTTTTTT. Its translation is CASSLGTANTGELFF. The V call is TRBV7-6, the J call TRBJ2-2; 7 bases are shared with TRBD1. V gave up 5 bases and J gave up 0 bases; unmatched junction bases: 3. Germline CDR1 reads SGHVS; CDR2 reads FNYEAQ. This CDR3 has 15 residues.

The chain employs TRBV2 and TRBJ2-1; 11 bases map to TRBD2. The CDR3 sequence is 15 residues long. With 7 bases clipped from V and 2 bases from J, the junction kept 4 bases outside the gene matches. Germline CDR1 is SNHLY and CDR2 is FYNNEI. The CDR3, as DNA: TGTGCCAGCAACCAGGGACTAGCGGCCTACAATGAGCAGTTCTTC. As protein: CASNQGLAAYNEQFF.

J is TRBJ2-1 and V is TRBV10-2, with 8 bases identical to TRBD2. The junction had 2 bases not matched to a gene; V was cut back by 6 bases and J by 4 bases. This CDR3 contains 13 residues. Germline V lookup: CDR1 WSHSY, CDR2 SAAADI. The CDR3 region has the DNA TGCGCCAGCAGAGCGGGAGCTTACAATGAGCAGTTCTTC. This sequence encodes CASRAGAYNEQFF.

The genes are TRBV27 and TRBJ1-5; no definite D call. V was shortened by 4 bases and J by 0 bases, with 10 bases between the two germline ends. Germline loops: CDR1 MNHEY, CDR2 SMNVEV (reference sequence). This CDR3 is 15 amino acids long. CDR3 coding DNA: TGTGCCAGCAGTTACAGAAAAGATAGCAATCAGCCCCAGCATTTT. This gives the protein CASSYRKDSNQPQHF.

The chain uses TRBV6-5 and TRBJ1-2, with 11 positions matching TRBD1. V trimming: 8 bases; J trimming: 6 bases; junction bases outside the gene matches: 5. This CDR3 is 13 amino acids long. CDR1 and CDR2 from the germline V gene are MNHEY and SVGAGI. Written as DNA, the CDR3 is TGTGCCAGCGCCCCGGGACAGGGGGATGGCTACACCTTC. Encoded protein: CASAPGQGDGYTF.

The genes are TRBV6-1 and TRBJ2-7; D is perhaps TRBD2 (5 bases). The germline V gene encodes CDR1 MNHNS and CDR2 SASEGT. This CDR3 is 18 amino acids long. Deletions cut 3 bases from V and 0 bases from J, with 21 bases between. The CDR3 nucleotides read TGTGCCAGCAGTGATTTCGGCTCAAGGACGGGGAGCTCCTACGAGCAGTACTTC. Translating it yields CASSDFGSRTGSSYEQYF.

With regard to this clone: Other DNA sequences of this sample code for an identical CDR3. The CDR3 DNA sequence: TGTGCCAGCAGCTTAGCGGCCGGAGCCAATGAGCAGTTCTTC. Translated, it gives CASSLAAGANEQFF. The chain uses TRBV7-2 and TRBJ2-1; D is unresolved. Trimming pared 0 bases from V and 6 bases from J, leaving 9 bases between. The CDR3 is 14 amino acids. Looked up from germline, CDR1 is SGHTA and CDR2 is FQGNSA.

The sample holds one count of this clone. The chain employs TRBV24-1 and TRBJ2-5; possibly TRBD2 for D (6 bases). CDR3 length: 13 residues. CDR1 is KGHDR and CDR2 is SFDVKD in the germline V gene. Trimming cost V 9 bases and J 5 bases, with 15 bases left between them. CDR3 amino acids: CATANIGGETQYF. The CDR3 bases are TGTGCCACCGCGAATATCGGAGGGGAGACCCAGTACTTC.

This sequence joins TRBV24-1 and TRBJ2-7; weak D call: TRBD1 (6 bases). V was trimmed by 7 bases and J by 5 bases, leaving 14 bases between them. Germline V CDR1 and CDR2: KGHDR, SFDVKD. There are 13 residues in the CDR3. CDR3 loop: CATRSGVSDEQYF. As DNA, the CDR3 is TGTGCCACCAGATCAGGGGTCTCGGACGAGCAGTACTTC.

This rearrangement joins TRBV14 to TRBJ2-7, with D maybe TRBD2 (5 bases). This CDR3 has 14 amino acids. The ends were cut back, 2 bases at V and 7 bases at J, with 15 bases in the middle. Germline V CDR1 and CDR2: SGHDN, FVKESK. CDR3 region: CASSQILRGWEQYF. In DNA, the CDR3 is TGTGCCAGCAGCCAAATACTCAGAGGGTGGGAGCAGTACTTC.

This CDR3 is CASSLWDSAYEQYF. CDR3 coding DNA: TGTGCCAGCAGCTTGTGGGACAGTGCATACGAGCAGTACTTC. This sequence joins TRBV5-5 and TRBJ2-7, with TRBD1 matching 7 bases. Germline CDR1 SGHKS, CDR2 YYEKEE (reference sequence). The CDR3 runs to 14 residues. After removal of 1 base from V and 4 bases from J, the junction contained 5 bases not matched to a gene.

V usage is TRBV28 and J usage is TRBJ2-2; 9 bases agree with TRBD2. V was pared by 3 bases and J by 1 base, with 12 bases of the junction left unmatched. Germline assignment: CDR1 MDHEN and CDR2 SYDVKM. The CDR3 runs to 19 residues. The CDR3 loop reads CASSFKASGTDWNTGELFF. The CDR3 DNA reads as TGTGCCAGCAGTTTTAAGGCTAGCGGGACCGACTGGAACACCGGGGAGCTGTTTTTT.

The sample holds one count of this clone. The chain uses TRBV2 and TRBJ2-2, with D possibly matching TRBD2 (6 bases). This CDR3 spans 16 amino acids. The V end was cut by 2 bases, the J end by 1 base, with 11 bases between. Per the germline V gene, CDR1 is SNHLY and CDR2 is FYNNEI. The CDR3 region has the DNA TGTGCCAGCAGTGAAATAGGCGGGATGAACACCGGGGAGCTGTTTTTT. It specifies CASSEIGGMNTGELFF.

The rearrangement joins TRBV10-3 to TRBJ2-1; TRBD2 agrees at 9 bases. This CDR3 has 16 amino acids. V dropped 10 bases and J dropped 7; count of bases not matched to a gene: 17. The germline CDR1 and CDR2 sequences are ENHRY and SYGVKD. CDR3 protein: CATGAMKGSGGNEQFF. Written as DNA, the CDR3 is TGTGCCACCGGGGCGATGAAGGGCAGCGGGGGGAATGAGCAGTTCTTC.

This clone was observed a single time. J is TRBJ2-2 and V is TRBV7-2; the D is unclear. V lost 2 bases and J 5 bases, leaving 6 bases between the germline ends. Germline V gives CDR1 SGHTA, CDR2 FQGNSA. The CDR3 has 13 residues. CDR3 sequence reads: CASSLRVTGELFF. The CDR3 coding sequence is TGTGCCAGCAGCTTACGTGTAACCGGGGAGCTGTTTTTT.

The V and J genes are TRBV19 and TRBJ1-2, with D tentatively TRBD1 (6 bases). The V gene lost 5 bases and the J gene lost 4 bases, with 20 bases spanning the gap. From germline, CDR1 is LNHDA and CDR2 SQIVND (reference sequence). The CDR3 is 16 amino acids. This CDR3 reads CASSAWTASILYGYTF. CDR3 nucleotide sequence: TGTGCCAGTAGTGCTTGGACAGCATCAATCCTCTATGGCTACACCTTC. The variable domain in full, with the rest retrieved from reference TRBV19 and TRBJ1-2, is DGGITQSPKYLFRKEGQNVTLSCEQNLNHDAMYWYRQDPGQGLRLIYYSQIVNDFQKGDIAEGYSVSREKKESFPLTVTSAQKNPTAFYLCASSAWTASILYGYTFGSGTRLTVV.

The V and J genes are TRBV2 and TRBJ2-3; 8 bases line up with TRBD2. Germline V CDR1 and CDR2: SNHLY, FYNNEI. V was pared by 4 bases and J by 6 bases, with 6 bases of the junction left unmatched. The CDR3 is 14 residues long. The CDR3 sequence: CASSAQRERDTQYF. CDR3 nucleotide sequence: TGTGCCAGCAGTGCCCAGCGGGAGAGGGATACGCAGTATTTT.

The V and J genes are TRBV6-2 or TRBV6-3 and TRBJ1-2, with D unclear. Trimming left V 2 bases short and J 0 bases short, with 10 bases between. The CDR3 is made up of 15 amino acids. CDR1 is MNHEY, CDR2 SVGEGT, per germline. This chain's CDR3 is CASSYARLANYGYTF. As DNA, the CDR3 is TGTGCCAGCAGTTACGCTCGGTTAGCTAACTATGGCTACACCTTC.

This clone appeared a single time. This chain links TRBV6-5 with TRBJ2-7; the D is unclear. Trimming shortened V by 5 bases and J by 3 bases, and 11 bases separated the two germline ends. This CDR3 has 13 residues. Germline V lookup: CDR1 MNHEY, CDR2 SVGAGI. The DNA of the CDR3 is TGTGCCAGCAGTCGGAGTGCAGACTACGAGCAGTACTTC. This encodes CASSRSADYEQYF.

This clone was picked up a small number of times. This chain uses TRBV6-5 with TRBJ2-5; D gene unclear. Germline-derived CDR1 and CDR2 are MNHEY and SVGAGI. This CDR3 is built from 16 residues. V was shortened by 4 bases and J by 5 bases, with 20 bases between the two germline ends. The DNA of the CDR3 is TGTGCCAGCAGTTCCCTATCTCCTAGTCTCGGTGAGACCCAGTACTTC. Amino acids: CASSSLSPSLGETQYF.

This chain's CDR3 is CASSRASGTPSTDTQYF. The CDR3 DNA is TGTGCCAGCAGTCGGGCTAGCGGGACCCCTAGCACAGATACGCAGTATTTT. The rearrangement uses TRBV25-1 and TRBJ2-3, with 9 positions matching TRBD2. The CDR3 is 17 amino acids. Looked up from germline, CDR1 is MGHDK and CDR2 is SYGVNS. V trimming: 5 bases; J trimming: 0 bases; junction bases outside the gene matches: 9.

The V and J genes are TRBV19 and TRBJ1-5, with TRBD1 matching over 7 bases. V shed 10 bases and J 2 bases; nucleotides not matched to a gene: 5. The CDR3 has 13 amino acids. The germline gives CDR1 LNHDA, CDR2 SQIVND (reference sequence). The CDR3 spells CATTTGGNQPQHF. The CDR3 region has the DNA TGTGCCACTACAACAGGGGGCAATCAGCCCCAGCATTTT.

The chain uses TRBV4-1 and TRBJ1-1; a possible D gene is TRBD1 (5 bases). V shed 2 bases and J shed 3 bases, with 10 bases lying between them. The CDR3 length is 14 residues. Germline V gene lookup returns CDR1 MGHRA and CDR2 YSYEKL. The CDR3 coding sequence is TGCGCCAGCAGCCAAAGGACACCTCACACTGAAGCTTTCTTT. Amino acids: CASSQRTPHTEAFF.

The genes are TRBV28 and TRBJ2-6; weak D call: TRBD1 (6 bases). This CDR3 is built from 19 residues. V lost 2 bases, J lost 4 bases, and 21 bases lay in between. Germline CDR1 is MDHEN and CDR2 is SYDVKM. In DNA, the CDR3 is TGTGCCAGCAGTTTAGTGGCAGGGGCTGTCTGGGCCGGGGCCAACGTCCTGACTTTC. Translation gives CASSLVAGAVWAGANVLTF.

This chain connects TRBV12-5 to TRBJ2-1, with 10 bases aligning to TRBD1. The CDR3 has 15 residues. The germline CDR1 and CDR2 sequences are LGHNT and FRNRAP. V shed 4 bases, J shed 4 bases, and the junction held 4 bases outside the gene matches. The CDR3 nucleotides read TGTGCTAGTGGTTCGGGACAGGGGAGATACAATGAGCAGTTCTTC. Protein product: CASGSGQGRYNEQFF.

The V and J genes are TRBV6-9 and TRBJ2-7, with D possibly matching TRBD1 (5 bases). CDR1 is MNHGY, CDR2 SVAAGI, per germline. The CDR3 loop spans 18 amino acids. With 3 bases removed from V and 2 bases from J, the gap between germline ends came to 23 bases. The CDR3 loop is CASSYPPIPGQGTYEQYF. CDR3 bases: TGTGCCAGCAGTTACCCCCCAATACCTGGACAAGGAACCTACGAGCAGTACTTC.

This sequence joins TRBV28 and TRBJ2-3; 12 nucleotides align to TRBD2. Per the germline V gene, CDR1 is MDHEN and CDR2 is SYDVKM. With 3 bases clipped from V and 14 bases from J, the junction kept 6 bases outside the gene matches. This CDR3 has 13 residues. CDR3 in DNA: TGTGCCAGCAGTTTCCGACTAGCGGGAGTGCGGTATTTT. Translated, it gives CASSFRLAGVRYF.